Presented here are 17 T cell receptor beta chains from one specimen sequenced in a study of T cells in Graves' hyperthyroidism and ophthalmopathy. TCR beta CDR3 regions were amplified from RNA transcripts. HTBI primers were used for first-round RT-PCR of the TCR CDR3. TCRdb recomputed calls from the multiplex PCR reads with MiXCR, one row per CDR3 protein. The repertoire holds 530,000 or so distinct CDR3 sequences, with around 45% as singletons. The material sequenced was peripheral blood or thyroid tissue (not recorded which). Source of these receptors: a woman aged 18-29 years with Graves' hyperthyroidism.

The chain has TRBV12-3 or TRBV12-4 and TRBJ1-4, with 10 bases lining up with TRBD1. J was trimmed by 8 bases and V by 6 bases; bases with no gene match: 18. The CDR3 is 18 residues long. In nucleotides, the CDR3 is TGTGCCAGCAGCCGGCCGACAGGGGGCATCATAGGGTACGAAAAACTGTTTTTT. Residues: CASSRPTGGIIGYEKLFF.

V is TRBV5-4 and J is TRBJ2-2; D possibly corresponds to TRBD1 (6 bases). Trimming removed 4 bases at V and 3 bases at J, with 16 bases between. CDR1 and CDR2 (germline): SGHNT, YYREEE (reference sequence). The CDR3 runs 16 residues. The CDR3 nucleotides are TGTGCCAGCAGCGCGAACATGCGACAGGACACCGGGGAGCTGTTTTTT. As protein: CASSANMRQDTGELFF. The whole variable domain, remainder taken from reference TRBV5-4 and TRBJ2-2, is ETGVTQSPTHLIKTRGQQVTLRCSSQSGHNTVSWYQQALGQGPQFIFQYYREEENGRGNFPPRFSGLQFPNYSSELNVNALELDDSALYLCASSANMRQDTGELFFGEGSRLTVL.

This clonotype was counted between two and nine times. A single base separates this from a much larger clone, so it may be a read error. The chain combines TRBV19 with TRBJ1-5; 10 nucleotides line up with TRBD1. This CDR3 contains 13 residues. V shed 8 bases and J 3 bases; nucleotides not matched to a gene: 1. Germline CDR1 reads LNHDA; CDR2 reads SQIVND (reference sequence). In DNA form, the CDR3 reads TGTGCCAGTGGGACAGGGGACAATCAGCCCCAGCATTTT. It translates to CASGTGDNQPQHF.

This clonotype was detected a few times. The genes are TRBV25-1 and TRBJ1-2; no clear D. CDR3 size: 15 residues. V dropped 4 bases and J dropped 2 bases, with 14 bases sitting between them. CDR1 and CDR2 from the germline V gene are MGHDK and SYGVNS. This chain's CDR3 is CASSAIPTGNYGYTF. CDR3 bases: TGTGCCAGCAGTGCTATCCCGACGGGGAACTATGGCTACACCTTC.

The table lists this clonotype with many counts. This chain uses TRBV2 with TRBJ1-1; D possibly corresponds to TRBD1 (6 bases). V gave up 5 bases and J gave up 3 bases, with 10 bases separating them. The germline V gene has CDR1 SNHLY and CDR2 FYNNEI. This CDR3 region has 13 residues. The CDR3 nucleotides read TGTGCCAGCAGTTACAGGGAGGACACTGAAGCTTTCTTT. Its protein product is CASSYREDTEAFF.

At least ten counts were recorded for this clonotype. The chain is built from TRBV11-2 and TRBJ2-7; the match to TRBD2 covers 8 bases. This CDR3 is 14 amino acids long. V was pared by 6 bases and J by 6 bases, with 10 bases of the junction left unmatched. Germline CDR1 and CDR2: SGHAT and FQNNGV. CDR3 bases: TGTGCCAGCAGTCCGGTAGCGGGGCTCGGCGAGCAGTACTTC. Its translation is CASSPVAGLGEQYF.

Ten or more counts support this clonotype. The chain is built from TRBV10-3 and TRBJ1-2; no firm D call. V was cut by 2 bases and J by 4 bases, with 14 bases left in between. The CDR3 runs 15 residues. Germline V gene lookup returns CDR1 ENHRY and CDR2 SYGVKD. In DNA, the CDR3 is TGTGCCATCAGTGAGGGGCCCGTTGTTGGCTATGGCTACACCTTC. Translating gives CAISEGPVVGYGYTF.

This chain connects TRBV9 to TRBJ2-3; 8 nucleotides match TRBD1. Trimming took 0 bases from V and 0 from J; bases not matched to a gene: 6. This CDR3 comprises 17 residues. Germline lookup yields CDR1 SGDLS and CDR2 YYNGEE. The CDR3 protein is CASSVDPGQGSTDTQYF. The CDR3 DNA reads as TGTGCCAGCAGCGTAGACCCCGGACAGGGCAGCACAGATACGCAGTATTTT.

This clonotype was observed a handful of times. CDR3 DNA sequence: TGTGCCAGTAGCGACTATACGCAGTATTTT. Translating it yields CASSDYTQYF. J is TRBJ2-3 and V is TRBV19, with no clear D. Trimming took 6 bases from V and 7 from J, leaving 5 bases between them. This CDR3 spans 10 amino acids. Germline CDR1 LNHDA, CDR2 SQIVND (reference sequence).

The CDR3 region has the DNA TGTGCCAGCAGCCAAGAGGGGGGACAGGGAGGGAAGCCCCAAGAGACCCAGTACTTC. Translation gives CASSQEGGQGGKPQETQYF. The rearrangement joins TRBV9 to TRBJ2-5, with 9 bases that match TRBD1. In germline, CDR1 is SGDLS, CDR2 YYNGEE. The CDR3 covers 19 residues. The V and J ends lost 4 bases and 1 base, in that order; junction bases with no gene match: 17.

This clonotype was found many times. The V call is TRBV7-2, the J call TRBJ1-2; D unresolved. Germline V CDR1 and CDR2: SGHTA, FQGNSA. The CDR3 covers 13 residues. With 5 bases removed from V and 3 bases from J, the gap between germline ends came to 10 bases. For the CDR3, the DNA is TGTGCCAGCAGCAAAAACAAGGACTATGGCTACACCTTC. Its protein is CASSKNKDYGYTF.

This clonotype was detected many times. The chain recombines TRBV13 with TRBJ2-7, with 8 nucleotides matching TRBD1. The V and J ends lost 2 bases and 7 bases, in that order; junction bases with no gene match: 7. The length of the CDR3 is 14 residues. CDR1 PRHDT and CDR2 FYEKMQ come from the germline V gene (reference sequence). The CDR3 reads CASSLRDRLKEQYF. CDR3 coding DNA: TGTGCCAGCAGCTTAAGGGACAGGCTGAAGGAGCAGTACTTC.

This clonotype was seen ten or more times. This sequence joins TRBV6-5 and TRBJ1-4, with a tentative D call TRBD1 (6 bases). Germline V gene lookup returns CDR1 MNHEY and CDR2 SVGAGI. Trimming removed 6 bases at V and 8 bases at J, with 16 bases between. This CDR3 contains 14 residues. The CDR3 DNA is TGTGCCAGCAGAGGGAGGACAGACGGCGAAAAACTGTTTTTT. This translates into CASRGRTDGEKLFF.

This clonotype was seen at least ten times. CDR3 DNA sequence: TGCAGGGAGCGGGGCCGGACAGGGTGGATCGACGAGCAGTACTTC. It is translated as CRERGRTGWIDEQYF. The chain couples TRBV20-1 to TRBJ2-7, with TRBD1 as a possible D gene (8 bases). This CDR3 region has 15 residues. Germline CDR1 reads DFQATT; CDR2 reads SNEGSKA (reference sequence).

At least ten counts were recorded for this clonotype. This sequence joins TRBV6-4 and TRBJ2-2; 8 nucleotides align to TRBD2. V dropped 5 bases and J dropped 4; count of bases not matched to a gene: 0. Germline lookup yields CDR1 MRHNA and CDR2 SNTAGT. The CDR3 is 13 amino acids. The CDR3: CASSSGSTGELFF. The CDR3 DNA is TGTGCCAGCAGTAGCGGGAGCACCGGGGAGCTGTTTTTT.

The chain has TRBV5-1 and TRBJ1-1; D gene uncertain. The V gene's germline CDR1 is SGHRS and CDR2 YFSETQ. The CDR3 has 14 residues. V lost 0 bases and J 14 bases, leaving 20 bases between the germline ends. In DNA, the CDR3 is TGCGCCAGCAGCTTGGGACCTGGGAGCAATGAGCAGTTCTTT. It encodes CASSLGPGSNEQFF.

The chain is built from TRBV7-9 and TRBJ1-1, with 7 bases aligning to TRBD1. This CDR3 contains 15 residues. CDR1 is SEHNR and CDR2 is FQNEAQ in the germline V gene (reference sequence). The V and J ends lost 1 base and 5 bases, in that order; junction bases with no gene match: 7. CDR3 sequence reads: CASSLGEGAGTEAFF. In DNA form, the CDR3 reads TGTGCCAGCAGCTTAGGAGAGGGGGCAGGGACTGAAGCTTTCTTT. The full variable domain, its missing parts supplied by reference TRBV7-9 and TRBJ1-1, is DTGVSQNPRHKITKRGQNVTFRCDPISEHNRLYWYRQTLGQGPEFLTYFQNEAQLEKSRLLSDRFSAERPKGSFSTLEIQRTEQGDSAMYLCASSLGEGAGTEAFFGQGTRLTVV.